Below, 8 T cell receptor beta chains from the same sample are listed, as sequenced in a study of blood T cell repertoires in COVID-19. Profiling relied on immunoSEQ multiplex PCR, and the TCRdb table lists in-frame clones only, not all of them. The sample lists approximately 170,000 clones, about 80% occurring once. Sequencing input: peripheral blood. The receptors were gathered from a human donor with acute or convalescent COVID-19. The donor label of this sample is uncertain.

This clone has just one count. This chain uses TRBV21-1 with TRBJ2-7; TRBD2 was called by the table and not checked on the DNA. TRBV21-1 is marked as a pseudogene. The length of the CDR3 is 15 residues. Here the CDR3 reads CASSKARGGTYEQYF. CDR3 nucleotide sequence: TGTGCCAGCAGCAAAGCGAGGGGGGGAACCTACGAGCAGTACTTC.

V usage is TRBV18 and J usage is TRBJ1-1; weak D call: TRBD1 (5 bases). This CDR3 is 14 amino acids long. The ends were cut back, 6 bases at V and 7 bases at J, with 18 bases in the middle. Germline V gene data show CDR1 as KGHSH and CDR2 as LQKENI. The CDR3 spells CASSLSTGGDEAFF. CDR3 DNA sequence: TGTGCCAGCTCCCTCTCGACGGGAGGGGATGAAGCTTTCTTT.

V is TRBV6-6 and J is TRBJ2-1; TRBD2 matches 13 bases. The CDR3 runs to 15 residues. Germline CDR1 reads MNHNY; CDR2 reads SVGAGI (reference sequence). The trim removed 5 bases at V and 9 bases at J, leaving 7 bases unmatched. The CDR3 loop reads CASSPGLAGAGEQFF. The CDR3 DNA reads as TGTGCCAGCAGTCCCGGACTAGCGGGAGCTGGTGAGCAGTTCTTC.

The sample holds a few counts of this clone. The chain couples TRBV7-2 to TRBJ2-2; maybe TRBD2 (6 bases). The CDR3 is 17 amino acids. The germline CDR1 and CDR2 sequences are SGHTA and FQGNSA. V was trimmed by 4 bases and J by 1 base, leaving 16 bases between them. CDR3 amino acids: CASSSAPGTLNTGELFF. Written as DNA, the CDR3 is TGTGCCAGCAGCTCGGCCCCCGGGACTCTGAACACCGGGGAGCTGTTTTTT.

The chain is built from TRBV28 and TRBJ1-6; D is perhaps TRBD1 (5 bases). From germline, CDR1 is MDHEN and CDR2 SYDVKM. The CDR3 length is 14 residues. The ends were cut back, 8 bases at V and 8 bases at J, with 16 bases in the middle. The CDR3 loop is CASGLTQGYSPLHF. The CDR3 coding sequence is TGTGCCAGCGGTCTTACGCAGGGATATTCACCCCTCCACTTT. The full variable domain, completed using reference TRBV28 and TRBJ1-6, is DVKVTQSSRYLVKRTGEKVFLECVQDMDHENMFWYRQDPGLGLRLIYFSYDVKMKEKGDIPEGYSVSREKKERFSLILESASTNQTSMYLCASGLTQGYSPLHFGNGTRLTVT.

The CDR3 sequence is CASSQEGTGQETQYF. CDR3 nucleotide sequence: TGTGCCAGCAGCCAAGAAGGGACAGGCCAAGAGACCCAGTACTTC. This rearrangement joins TRBV3-1 (or the pseudogene TRBV3-2) to TRBJ2-5, with 8 bases matching TRBD1. In germline, CDR1 is LGHDT, CDR2 YNNKEL (reference sequence). The CDR3 is 15 residues long. V lost 0 bases to trimming and J lost 1 base; unmatched junction nucleotides: 1.

The chain recombines TRBV27 with TRBJ1-2, with 8 bases aligning to TRBD1. The trim removed 5 bases at V and 8 bases at J, leaving 13 bases unmatched. Germline CDR1 and CDR2: MNHEY and SMNVEV (reference sequence). The CDR3 length is 15 residues. The CDR3 region is CASSPRDRPIGGYTF. For the CDR3, the DNA is TGTGCCAGCAGTCCCCGGGACAGGCCGATTGGGGGCTACACCTTC.

V is TRBV2 and J is TRBJ2-7; TRBD1 matches 10 bases. The germline V gene has CDR1 SNHLY and CDR2 FYNNEI. V lost 7 bases, J lost 4 bases, and 7 bases stayed unmatched. This CDR3 comprises 14 residues. CDR3 region: CASNRDRGSYEQYF. The CDR3 nucleotides read TGTGCCAGCAACCGGGACAGGGGCTCGTACGAGCAGTACTTC.